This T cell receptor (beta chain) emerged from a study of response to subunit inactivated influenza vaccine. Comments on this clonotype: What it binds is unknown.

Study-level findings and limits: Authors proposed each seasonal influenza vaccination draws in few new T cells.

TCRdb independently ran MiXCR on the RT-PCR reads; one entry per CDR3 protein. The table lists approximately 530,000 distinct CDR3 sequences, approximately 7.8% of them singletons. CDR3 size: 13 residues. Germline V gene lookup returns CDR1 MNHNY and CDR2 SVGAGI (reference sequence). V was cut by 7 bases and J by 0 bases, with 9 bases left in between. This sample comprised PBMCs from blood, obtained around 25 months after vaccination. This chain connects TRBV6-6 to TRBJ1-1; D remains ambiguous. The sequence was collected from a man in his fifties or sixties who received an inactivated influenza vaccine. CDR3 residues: CASIPDVNTEAFF. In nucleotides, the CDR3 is TGTGCCAGCATTCCGGATGTGAACACTGAAGCTTTCTTT.